Presented here are 16 T cell receptor beta chains from one specimen sequenced in a study of cytomegalovirus exposure and HLA in healthy donors. 13 Jbeta primers and 60 Vbeta primers were used for the PCR. Assay: immunoSEQ multiplex PCR; the TCRdb copy retains only in-frame clones and omits some. The sample has under 150,000 clones, 80% seen once; the top ten hold 2% to 3%. The sample comprised PBMCs. These receptors came from a man aged 45 to 65 in good health and CMV-seronegative.

The V and J genes are TRBV18 and TRBJ1-2; possible D gene TRBD1, 6 bases. The V end lost 2 bases, the J end lost 2 bases, and 18 bases lay between the germline ends. Per germline, CDR1 KGHSH and CDR2 LQKENI. There are 17 residues in the CDR3. DNA of the CDR3: TGTGCCAGCTCACCAGGGACATCTAGGATACTCAACTATGGCTACACCTTC. This gives the protein CASSPGTSRILNYGYTF. Full variable domain (remainder filled in from reference TRBV18 and TRBJ1-2): NAGVMQNPRHLVRRRGQEARLRCSPMKGHSHVYWYRQLPEEGLKFMVYLQKENIIDESGMPKERFSAEFPKEGPSILRIQQVVRGDSAAYFCASSPGTSRILNYGYTFGSGTRLTVV.

The rearrangement joins TRBV19 to TRBJ2-5; the D gene is possibly TRBD1 (5 bases). Trimming took off 3 bases at V and 5 bases at J, with 10 bases between the two ends. The length of the CDR3 is 13 residues. The V gene's germline CDR1 is LNHDA and CDR2 SQIVND (reference sequence). The CDR3 region is CASSIRVRETQYF. For the CDR3, the DNA is TGTGCCAGTAGTATCAGGGTTCGGGAGACCCAGTACTTC.

The chain is built from TRBV6-1 and TRBJ2-5; TRBD1 aligns across 7 bases. The germline gives CDR1 MNHNS, CDR2 SASEGT. V shed 11 bases and J 2 bases; nucleotides not matched to a gene: 2. The CDR3 extends over 11 amino acids. The CDR3 sequence is CAGGQQETQYF. In DNA, the CDR3 is TGTGCCGGGGGACAGCAAGAGACCCAGTACTTC.

The CDR3 bases are TGTGCCAGCAGGCTAGGGGACAGCAGTAATGAAAAACTGTTTTTT. This codes for CASRLGDSSNEKLFF. This rearrangement joins TRBV2 to TRBJ1-4; 7 nucleotides align to TRBD1. With 6 bases clipped from V and 4 bases from J, the junction kept 8 bases outside the gene matches. Per germline, CDR1 SNHLY and CDR2 FYNNEI. The CDR3 extends over 15 amino acids.

V is TRBV30 and J is TRBJ2-5; unclear D gene. Near its end, the DNA agrees better with TRBJ2-7, so the J call may be wrong. The CDR3 totals 12 residues. Germline V gene sequence: CDR1 GTSNPN, CDR2 SVGIG (reference sequence). The CDR3: CAWSVSTYEQYF. Written as DNA, the CDR3 is TGTGCCTGGAGTGTATCTACCTACGAGCAGTACTTC.

V is TRBV29-1 and J is TRBJ2-7, with 10 bases lining up with TRBD1. Germline V gene lookup returns CDR1 SQVTM and CDR2 ANQGSEA. The ends lost 4 bases at V and 7 bases at J; junction bases unmatched: 7. This CDR3 is built from 13 residues. DNA for the CDR3: TGCAGCGTTGGACAGGGGGCATTCAAAGAGCAGTACTTC. Amino acid sequence: CSVGQGAFKEQYF.

This clone was observed a single time. The CDR3: CASSETSGGFYEQYF. The CDR3 DNA is TGTGCCAGCAGCGAGACTAGCGGGGGGTTCTACGAGCAGTACTTC. The rearrangement uses TRBV5-4 and TRBJ2-7; 13 bases line up with TRBD2. Germline-derived CDR1 and CDR2 are SGHNT and YYREEE (reference sequence). Unmatched junction bases numbered 4, after V lost 4 bases and J lost 3 bases. The CDR3 extends over 15 amino acids.

The chain recombines TRBV5-1 with TRBJ2-6; D may be TRBD1 (6 bases). CDR1 is SGHRS and CDR2 is YFSETQ in the germline V gene. The CDR3 contains 23 residues. Trimming left V 4 bases short and J 0 bases short, with 32 bases between. CDR3: CASSNKLTGTKNKTNSGANVLTF. Here the CDR3 DNA reads TGCGCCAGCAGCAACAAACTGACAGGAACGAAAAACAAAACGAACTCTGGGGCCAACGTCCTGACTTTC.

The CDR3 region has the DNA TGTGCCAGCAGCTCAGGCCACGCCTACGAGCAGTACTTC. Its protein is CASSSGHAYEQYF. V gene TRBV28 combines with J gene TRBJ2-7; D unresolved. The germline CDR1 and CDR2 sequences are MDHEN and SYDVKM. Trimming shortened V by 6 bases and J by 2 bases, and 11 bases separated the two germline ends. This CDR3 has 13 amino acids.

The DNA of the CDR3 is TGTGCCAGCAGCGACCCAACAGACTACGAGCAGTACTTC. Translating it yields CASSDPTDYEQYF. The chain uses TRBV5-4 and TRBJ2-7; D not certain. CDR1 SGHNT and CDR2 YYREEE come from the germline V gene (reference sequence). The V end lost 4 bases, the J end lost 3 bases, and 11 bases lay between the germline ends. This CDR3 spans 13 amino acids.

Only one count was recorded for this clone. This sequence joins TRBV9 and TRBJ1-4; TRBD1 agrees at 9 bases. Germline CDR1 SGDLS, CDR2 YYNGEE. This CDR3 spans 17 amino acids. Germline trimming cut 4 bases from V and 6 bases from J; bases unmatched to any gene: 13. In DNA, the CDR3 is TGTGCCAGCAGCCCTCAAACAGGGGGCGCGGGGGATGAAAAACTGTTTTTT. Amino acids: CASSPQTGGAGDEKLFF.

The gene calls are TRBV5-6 and TRBJ2-1, with 7 bases identical to TRBD1. Germline V gene data show CDR1 as SGHDT and CDR2 as YYEEEE. V dropped 4 bases and J dropped 8; count of bases not matched to a gene: 15. The CDR3 extends over 16 amino acids. DNA of the CDR3: TGTGCCAGCAGCCCCGGGACAGCGAGTACTTTGGATGAGCAGTTCTTC. Translated: CASSPGTASTLDEQFF.

This chain connects TRBV28 to TRBJ1-5; D call uncertain. The CDR3 contains 12 residues. V was pared by 10 bases and J by 4 bases, with 11 bases between. Germline V CDR1 and CDR2: MDHEN, SYDVKM. The CDR3 DNA reads TGTGCCACCTTACACCAAAATCAGCCCCAGCATTTT. As protein: CATLHQNQPQHF.

The genes are TRBV7-2 and TRBJ2-2, with TRBD2 matching 14 bases. V lost 1 base and J lost 7; bases outside the gene matches: 2. CDR1 and CDR2 (germline): SGHTA, FQGNSA. The CDR3 spans 16 residues. The CDR3 bases are TGTGCCAGCAGCTTAGGACTAGCGGGGGGGATCGGGGAGCTGTTTTTT. Protein: CASSLGLAGGIGELFF.

The chain is built from TRBV28 and TRBJ2-2, with TRBD2 matching over 13 bases. The CDR3 is 15 residues long. Germline loops: CDR1 MDHEN, CDR2 SYDVKM. V lost 7 bases and J lost 6; bases outside the gene matches: 5. The CDR3 sequence: CASTPGLAGSGELFF. For the CDR3, the DNA is TGTGCCAGCACCCCGGGACTAGCGGGGTCCGGGGAGCTGTTTTTT. Full variable domain (rest looked up from reference TRBV28 and TRBJ2-2): DVKVTQSSRYLVKRTGEKVFLECVQDMDHENMFWYRQDPGLGLRLIYFSYDVKMKEKGDIPEGYSVSREKKERFSLILESASTNQTSMYLCASTPGLAGSGELFFGEGSRLTVL.

V and J are TRBV18 and TRBJ2-5; TRBD1 might be the D (5 bases). Germline V gene sequence: CDR1 KGHSH, CDR2 LQKENI. The CDR3 extends over 16 amino acids. V gave up 0 bases and J gave up 4 bases, with 15 bases separating them. CDR3 coding DNA: TGTGCCAGCTCACCACCAACAGGCCTGGTTGGAGAGACCCAGTACTTC. It translates to CASSPPTGLVGETQYF. The whole variable domain, filled in from reference TRBV18 and TRBJ2-5, reads NAGVMQNPRHLVRRRGQEARLRCSPMKGHSHVYWYRQLPEEGLKFMVYLQKENIIDESGMPKERFSAEFPKEGPSILRIQQVVRGDSAAYFCASSPPTGLVGETQYFGPGTRLLVL.